The rows below give T cell receptor beta chains drawn from one sample of a study of early T cells in non-severe SARS-CoV-2 infection. TCRdb redid the calling of the 5' RACE reads with MiXCR, one entry per CDR3 protein. The table lists approximately 110,000 distinct CDR3 sequences, around 14% of them singletons, with 21% in the top ten. Material for sequencing was whole blood. These receptors came from an adult who was a healthcare worker with PCR-confirmed SARS-CoV-2 infection or an uninfected control (not recorded which). The CDR3 runs from the conserved cysteine through the conserved F or W. D genes are given only for firm matches. Clone size is not always given. Where it is, it says once, few, many or a class for expanded clones.

v_gene: TRBV4-1
d_gene: NA
abundance: NA
j_gene: TRBJ1-4
len: 17
CDR3nt: TGCGCCAGCAGCCAAGATAACACCCCAAGAGTTGGTGAAAAACTGTTTTTT
CDR3aa: CASSQDNTPRVGEKLFF

v_gene: TRBV5-6
d_gene: NA
abundance: few
j_gene: TRBJ2-1
len: 15
CDR3nt: TGTGCCAGCGCCTCCCTTACACTAGCTGGCAATGAGCAGTTCTTC
CDR3aa: CASASLTLAGNEQFF

v_gene: TRBV7-9
d_gene: NA
abundance: many
j_gene: TRBJ1-6
len: 13
CDR3nt: TGTGCCAGCAGCTTAGGTCAGGGTTCACCCCTCCACTTT
CDR3aa: CASSLGQGSPLHF

v_gene: TRBV18
d_gene: NA
abundance: few
j_gene: TRBJ1-1
len: 11
CDR3nt: TGTGCCAGCCTTGGCGTGACTGAAGCTTTCTTT
CDR3aa: CASLGVTEAFF

v_gene: TRBV4-2
d_gene: NA
abundance: many
j_gene: TRBJ2-2
len: 17
CDR3nt: TGTGCCAGCAGCCAAGTGATCCAGGGGCAGAACACCGGGGAGCTGTTTTTT
CDR3aa: CASSQVIQGQNTGELFF

v_gene: TRBV9
d_gene: NA
abundance: few
j_gene: TRBJ2-5
len: 15
CDR3nt: TGTGCCAGCAGCGTAGGAACAGCGCAACAAGAGACCCAGTACTTC
CDR3aa: CASSVGTAQQETQYF

v_gene: TRBV2
d_gene: NA
abundance: NA
j_gene: TRBJ2-7
len: 17
CDR3nt: TGTGCCAGCTCAAACGGCGGGACAGAAAGTTCTAGCTACGAGCAGTACTTC
CDR3aa: CASSNGGTESSSYEQYF

v_gene: TRBV6-5
d_gene: TRBD2
abundance: few
j_gene: TRBJ2-7
len: 13
CDR3nt: TGTGCCAGCAGTTTTGGACTAGTCTACGAGCAGTACTTC
CDR3aa: CASSFGLVYEQYF

v_gene: TRBV7-9
d_gene: TRBD1
abundance: few
j_gene: TRBJ2-1
len: 16
CDR3nt: TGTGCCAGCAGCTTAGTATTAACAGGGGGAGAAAATGAGCAGTTCTTC
CDR3aa: CASSLVLTGGENEQFF

v_gene: TRBV7-8
d_gene: NA
abundance: NA
j_gene: TRBJ2-3
len: 13
CDR3nt: TGTGCCAGCAGCTTATGGTCCGCAGATACGCAGTATTTT
CDR3aa: CASSLWSADTQYF

v_gene: TRBV29-1
d_gene: NA
abundance: NA
j_gene: TRBJ1-2
len: 12
CDR3nt: TGCAGCGTACAGGGTGCAGGCTATGGCTACACCTTC
CDR3aa: CSVQGAGYGYTF

v_gene: TRBV20-1
d_gene: NA
abundance: NA
j_gene: TRBJ1-1
len: 12
CDR3nt: TGCAGTGCTCTCCAGGGGAAGACTGAAGCTTTCTTT
CDR3aa: CSALQGKTEAFF

v_gene: TRBV7-6
d_gene: TRBD2
abundance: NA
j_gene: TRBJ2-5
len: 16
CDR3nt: TGTGCCAGCAGCTTAAGCTGGAGTAGCGGGGCCGAGACCCAGTACTTC
CDR3aa: CASSLSWSSGAETQYF

v_gene: TRBV6-6
d_gene: NA
abundance: NA
j_gene: TRBJ1-1
len: 12
CDR3nt: TGTGCCAGCAGTTACTCGGACGGTGAAGCTTTCTTT
CDR3aa: CASSYSDGEAFF

v_gene: TRBV20-1
d_gene: NA
abundance: NA
j_gene: TRBJ2-3
len: 11
CDR3nt: TGCAGTGCATTTGCTCGAAATACGCAGTATTTT
CDR3aa: CSAFARNTQYF

v_gene: TRBV6-2/TRBV6-3
d_gene: NA
abundance: few
j_gene: TRBJ2-5
len: 15
CDR3nt: TGTGCCAGCAGTTACTCGAGAGCCATCCAAGAGACCCAGTACTTC
CDR3aa: CASSYSRAIQETQYF

v_gene: TRBV3-1
d_gene: NA
abundance: many
j_gene: TRBJ2-1
len: 12
CDR3nt: TGTGCCAGCAGCCATAAATCGGGAAGTCGGTTCTTC
CDR3aa: CASSHKSGSRFF

v_gene: TRBV7-9
d_gene: NA
abundance: NA
j_gene: TRBJ1-1
len: 13
CDR3nt: TGTGCCAGCAGCTTAGACGGGGGAGTTGAAGCTTTCTTT
CDR3aa: CASSLDGGVEAFF

v_gene: TRBV6-6
d_gene: NA
abundance: NA
j_gene: TRBJ1-5
len: 13
CDR3nt: TGTGCCAGCAGTTGGAATTCAGATCAGCCCCAGCATTTT
CDR3aa: CASSWNSDQPQHF

v_gene: TRBV3-1
d_gene: NA
abundance: few
j_gene: TRBJ1-1
len: 14
CDR3nt: TGTGCCAGCAGCCAAGATCTGGGGCACACTGAAGCTTTCTTT
CDR3aa: CASSQDLGHTEAFF

v_gene: TRBV7-6
d_gene: TRBD2
abundance: many
j_gene: TRBJ2-1
len: 18
CDR3nt: TGTGCCAGCAGCTTAGCACCTAGCGGGGGCGCGAGGTACAATGAGCAGTTCTTC
CDR3aa: CASSLAPSGGARYNEQFF

v_gene: TRBV5-5
d_gene: NA
abundance: few
j_gene: TRBJ1-1
len: 15
CDR3nt: TGTGCCAGCAGCTTGGGATACAGGGACAACACTGAAGCTTTCTTT
CDR3aa: CASSLGYRDNTEAFF

v_gene: TRBV14
d_gene: NA
abundance: many
j_gene: TRBJ2-7
len: 13
CDR3nt: TGTGCCAGCAGCCCCTTGCGTGACTACGAGCAGTACTTC
CDR3aa: CASSPLRDYEQYF

v_gene: TRBV7-6
d_gene: TRBD1
abundance: many
j_gene: TRBJ2-3
len: 14
CDR3nt: TGTGCCAGCAGCTTAGCAGGGGGCGTAGATACGCAGTATTTT
CDR3aa: CASSLAGGVDTQYF

v_gene: TRBV18
d_gene: TRBD2
abundance: few
j_gene: TRBJ2-7
len: 15
CDR3nt: TGTGCCAGCTCACCACCAACTAGCGGGGGCTACGAGCAGTACTTC
CDR3aa: CASSPPTSGGYEQYF

v_gene: TRBV5-4
d_gene: TRBD2
abundance: few
j_gene: TRBJ2-1
len: 16
CDR3nt: TGTGCCAGCAGCCCCTTACTGACTAGCGGGGGCGATGAGCAGTTCTTC
CDR3aa: CASSPLLTSGGDEQFF